This record looks at one T cell receptor beta chain sequence and its context. The data derive from a study of blood T cell repertoires in COVID-19. Libraries were prepared by immunoSEQ multiplex PCR; TCRdb keeps only in-frame clonotypes and omits some of them. The table includes roughly 140,000 clones, 82% detected once. J gave up 1 base and V 4 bases, and 1 base lay outside the gene matches. Per germline, CDR1 SGHRS and CDR2 YFSETQ. The length of the CDR3 is 13 residues. The rearrangement links TRBV5-1 to TRBJ1-1; 7 bases match TRBD1. This TCR derives from a woman aged 80 or over with acute or convalescent COVID-19. Sequenced input: peripheral blood. This CDR3 is CASSGTANTEAFF. DNA of the CDR3: TGCGCCAGCAGCGGGACAGCGAACACTGAAGCTTTCTTT.